This T cell receptor (beta chain) was captured in a study of beta chain features in type 1 diabetes. In regard to this clone: The antigen is unknown.

Using CD45RO/CCR7/CD25/CD127/CD95/CD27, CD4+ naive, central memory, regulatory and stem cell-like memory cells were sorted. Study results and caveats: All four CD4+ subsets from Type 1 diabetes patients carried moderately but significantly shorter TCRB CDR3s.

Expressed TCRB transcripts got sequenced, as all isolated RNA was reverse transcribed. Repertoires were generated with immunoSEQ multiplex PCR, while TCRdb's copy carries only in-frame clones and drops some. The repertoire holds about 370,000 clones, with over 8.5% as singletons. The clonotype was recovered from a man in his thirties or forties with type 1 diabetes. The sequencing sample was made of central memory CD4+ T cells from blood.

The CDR3 nucleotides read TGTGCCAGCACTCTCCGGGACAGGGACATAGGCTACACCTTC. It encodes CASTLRDRDIGYTF. The chain is built from TRBV5-6 and TRBJ1-2; 9 positions match TRBD1. Germline V CDR1 and CDR2: SGHDT, YYEEEE. V was pared by 6 bases and J by 8 bases, with 11 bases of the junction left unmatched. The CDR3 spans 14 residues.